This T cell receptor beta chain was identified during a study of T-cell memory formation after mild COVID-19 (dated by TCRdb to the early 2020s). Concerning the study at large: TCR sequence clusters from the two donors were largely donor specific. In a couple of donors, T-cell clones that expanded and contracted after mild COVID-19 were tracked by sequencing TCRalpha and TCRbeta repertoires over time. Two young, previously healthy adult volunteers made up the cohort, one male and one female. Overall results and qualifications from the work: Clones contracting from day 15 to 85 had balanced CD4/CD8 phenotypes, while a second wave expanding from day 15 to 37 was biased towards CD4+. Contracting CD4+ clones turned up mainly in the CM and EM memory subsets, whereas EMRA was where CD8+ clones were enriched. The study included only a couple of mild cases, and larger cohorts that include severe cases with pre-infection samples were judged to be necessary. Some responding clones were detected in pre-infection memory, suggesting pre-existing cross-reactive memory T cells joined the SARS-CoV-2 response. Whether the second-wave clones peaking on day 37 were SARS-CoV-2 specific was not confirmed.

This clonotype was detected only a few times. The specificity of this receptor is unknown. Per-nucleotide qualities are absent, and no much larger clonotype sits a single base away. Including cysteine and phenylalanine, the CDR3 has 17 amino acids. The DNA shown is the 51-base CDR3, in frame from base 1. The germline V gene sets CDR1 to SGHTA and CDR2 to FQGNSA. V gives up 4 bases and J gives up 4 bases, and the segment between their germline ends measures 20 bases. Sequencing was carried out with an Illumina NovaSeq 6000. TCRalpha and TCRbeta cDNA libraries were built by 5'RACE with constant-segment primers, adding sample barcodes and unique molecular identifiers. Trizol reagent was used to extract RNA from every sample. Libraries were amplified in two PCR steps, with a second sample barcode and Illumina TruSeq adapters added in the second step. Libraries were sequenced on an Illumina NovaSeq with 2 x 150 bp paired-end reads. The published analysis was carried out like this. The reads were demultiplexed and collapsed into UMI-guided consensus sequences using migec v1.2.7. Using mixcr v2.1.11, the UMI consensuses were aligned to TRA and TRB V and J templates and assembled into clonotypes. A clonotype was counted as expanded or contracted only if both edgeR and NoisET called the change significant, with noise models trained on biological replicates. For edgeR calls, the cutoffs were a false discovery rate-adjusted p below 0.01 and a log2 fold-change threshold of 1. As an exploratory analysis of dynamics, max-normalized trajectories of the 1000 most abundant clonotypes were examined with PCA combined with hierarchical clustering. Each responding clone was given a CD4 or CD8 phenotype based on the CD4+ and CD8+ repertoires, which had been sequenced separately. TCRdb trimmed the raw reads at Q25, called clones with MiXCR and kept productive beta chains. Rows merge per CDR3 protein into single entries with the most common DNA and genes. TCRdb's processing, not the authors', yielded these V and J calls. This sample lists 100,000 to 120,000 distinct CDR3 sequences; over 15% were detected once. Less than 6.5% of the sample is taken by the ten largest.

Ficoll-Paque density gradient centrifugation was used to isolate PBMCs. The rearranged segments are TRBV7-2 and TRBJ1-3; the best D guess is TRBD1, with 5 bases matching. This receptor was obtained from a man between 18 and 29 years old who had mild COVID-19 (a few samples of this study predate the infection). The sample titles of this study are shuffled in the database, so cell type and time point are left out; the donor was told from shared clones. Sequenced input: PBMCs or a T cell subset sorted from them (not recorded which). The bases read TGTGCCAGCAGCTCCAACCCAGGGTGGGGCGCGGGAAACACCATATATTTT. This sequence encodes CASSSNPGWGAGNTIYF. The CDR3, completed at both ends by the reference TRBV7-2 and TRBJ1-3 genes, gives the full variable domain GAGVSQSPSNKVTEKGKDVELRCDPISGHTALYWYRQSLGQGLEFLIYFQGNSAPDKSGLPSDRFSAERTGGSVSTLTIQRTQQEDSAVYLCASSSNPGWGAGNTIYFGEGSWLTVV.